This T cell receptor beta chain was sequenced for a study of blood T cells in healthy people across ages. For the study at large: In model experiments, template switching was able to capture about one barcoded beta molecule for every two T cells that were present.

Next came a second PCR, run for roughly 6 to 11 cycles, which used a sample-barcoded 5' primer along with a J-beta primer mix. Every single cDNA molecule received a tag from a template-switch adaptor with 12 random nucleotides. TCRdb passed the 5' RACE reads through MiXCR, listing each CDR3 protein once. The sample has about 1 million distinct CDR3 sequences; 45% are singletons. This clonotype turned up a few times. The CDR3 loop spans 15 amino acids. The sample consisted of blood. The clonotype originates from a woman aged 55-69 years in good health. This sequence joins TRBV1 and TRBJ2-3. TRBV1 is annotated as a pseudogene. CDR3 nucleotide sequence: TGCACCAGCAGCCAAGATGAGGAAGCCACAGATACGCAGTATTTT. Amino acids: CTSSQDEEATDTQYF.